The next 30 T cell receptor beta chains were all read from a single sample in a study of blood T cells in healthy people across ages. The use of a sample-barcoded 5' primer and a J-beta primer mix characterized a second PCR of roughly 6 to 11 cycles. MiXCR, applied by TCRdb to the 5' RACE reads, yields one record per CDR3 protein. The top ten clones hold around 23% of a sample with approximately 2,000,000 distinct CDR3 sequences, 39% of them seen once. The sequenced sample was blood. The receptors come from a human donor in good health.

This chain links TRBV29-1 with TRBJ2-7; 9 bases are a match to TRBD1. The CDR3 is made up of 15 amino acids. V dropped 2 bases and J dropped 4; count of bases not matched to a gene: 9. The germline V gene encodes CDR1 SQVTM and CDR2 ANQGSEA. CDR3 region: CSVERAGQGLYEQYF. The CDR3 DNA reads as TGCAGCGTTGAAAGGGCTGGACAGGGGCTGTACGAGCAGTACTTC.

The chain recombines TRBV5-1 with TRBJ2-7; no clear D gene. The CDR3 runs to 15 residues. Germline CDR1 is SGHRS and CDR2 is YFSETQ. V lost 3 bases to trimming and J lost 0 bases, with 13 bases between them. The CDR3 DNA sequence: TGCGCCAGCAGCTCCTGGGAACAGAGCTCCTACGAGCAGTACTTC. This codes for CASSSWEQSSYEQYF.

The chain has TRBV6-6 and TRBJ1-1, with TRBD1 as a possible D gene (5 bases). This CDR3 region has 13 residues. The ends were cut back, 6 bases at V and 6 bases at J, with 14 bases in the middle. Germline CDR1 reads MNHNY; CDR2 reads SVGAGI (reference sequence). The CDR3 protein is CASRDAGTSEAFF. The CDR3 nucleotides are TGTGCCAGCAGGGATGCAGGGACGTCTGAAGCTTTCTTT.

V usage is TRBV6-2 or TRBV6-3 and J usage is TRBJ1-1; tentative D call: TRBD1 (6 bases). Germline CDR1 MNHEY, CDR2 SVGEGT. This CDR3 region has 13 residues. The V gene lost 6 bases and the J gene lost 4 bases, with 12 bases spanning the gap. The CDR3 DNA sequence: TGTGCCAGCAGGTTTAAGACAGGCACTGAAGCTTTCTTT. Protein: CASRFKTGTEAFF.

Comment on this clonotype: One end of the junction fails to match germline, which may point to a read error. The chain has TRBV19 and TRBJ2-3; 7 bases line up with TRBD2. Germline V lookup: CDR1 LNHDA, CDR2 SQIVND (reference sequence). The CDR3 extends over 16 amino acids. This CDR3 reads CASSIFASGETDTLYF. The CDR3 region has the DNA TGTGCCAGTAGTATCTTTGCCAGCGGGGAAACAGATACGCTGTATTTT.

The sample holds a few counts of this clonotype. This sequence joins TRBV4-3 and TRBJ1-2; a weak D match, TRBD1 (5 bases). Trimming removed 0 bases from V and 3 bases from J, with 11 bases in between. Germline values: CDR1 LGHNA, CDR2 YSLEER. The CDR3 totals 15 residues. The CDR3 coding sequence is TGCGCCAGCAGCCAAGATGGGAAGGGGCACTATGGCTACACCTTC. Translated: CASSQDGKGHYGYTF.

This clonotype has more than one count but fewer than ten. The chain combines TRBV7-2 with TRBJ2-1; 10 bases line up with TRBD1. The CDR3 runs 15 residues. V dropped 3 bases and J dropped 9; count of bases not matched to a gene: 8. Germline V lookup: CDR1 SGHTA, CDR2 FQGNSA. The CDR3 reads CASSFDRGRFSEQFF. The CDR3 DNA sequence: TGTGCCAGCAGCTTTGACAGGGGGCGCTTCAGTGAGCAGTTCTTC.

This chain joins TRBV6-5 and TRBJ2-7; D may be TRBD2 (5 bases). Trimming stripped 0 bases from V and 3 bases from J, with 18 bases between. The CDR3 totals 17 residues. Germline V CDR1 and CDR2: MNHEY, SVGAGI. The CDR3 here is CASSYSGDTGGHYEQYF. The CDR3 bases are TGTGCCAGCAGTTACTCGGGCGACACGGGCGGGCACTACGAGCAGTACTTC.

The chain couples TRBV7-9 to TRBJ1-2; D is possibly TRBD1 (6 bases). The V gene's germline CDR1 is SEHNR and CDR2 FQNEAQ (reference sequence). The V end lost 0 bases, the J end lost 4 bases, and 15 bases lay between the germline ends. The CDR3 loop spans 16 amino acids. This CDR3 reads CASSLAARTAPYGYTF. The CDR3 DNA is TGTGCCAGCAGCTTAGCGGCCCGGACAGCACCCTATGGCTACACCTTC.

This clonotype was recorded at least ten times. The V call is TRBV6-1, the J call TRBJ2-3, with 8 bases aligning to TRBD2. CDR3 size: 17 residues. Germline-derived CDR1 and CDR2 are MNHNS and SASEGT. V shed 6 bases and J 0 bases; nucleotides not matched to a gene: 11. The CDR3 loop is CASSKFSPSGSTDTQYF. CDR3 in DNA: TGTGCCAGCAGCAAATTCTCCCCTAGCGGGAGCACAGATACGCAGTATTTT.

The rearrangement uses TRBV12-3 or TRBV12-4 and TRBJ1-2; 9 bases agree with TRBD1. Unmatched junction bases numbered 5, after V lost 2 bases and J lost 7 bases. The CDR3 is 14 amino acids. The CDR3 DNA reads as TGTGCCAGCAGTTTATTACAGGGGGCAAGTGGCTACACCTTC. It specifies CASSLLQGASGYTF.

The chain is built from TRBV29-1 and TRBJ2-7; no clear D gene. V was cut by 5 bases and J by 3 bases, with 5 bases left in between. The CDR3 loop spans 10 amino acids. Germline V CDR1 and CDR2: SQVTM, ANQGSEA. The CDR3 region has the DNA TGCAGCGTTAGCAGCTACGAGCAGTACTTC. Its translation: CSVSSYEQYF.

This clonotype was detected only a few times. V gene TRBV29-1 combines with J gene TRBJ2-1, with 7 bases that match TRBD1. This CDR3 comprises 14 residues. J was trimmed by 7 bases and V by 3 bases; bases with no gene match: 9. Per the germline V gene, CDR1 is SQVTM and CDR2 is ANQGSEA. This CDR3 reads CSVDKGAKINEQFF. CDR3 bases: TGCAGCGTTGATAAGGGGGCAAAGATTAATGAGCAGTTCTTC.

A note on this clonotype: The junction does not match germline at one end; this may be a read error. This chain links TRBV12-3 or TRBV12-4 with TRBJ2-5; 7 bases agree with TRBD1. The CDR3 is made up of 16 amino acids. CDR3 sequence reads: CANSLGGQALGETQYF. The CDR3 nucleotides are TGTGCCAACAGTTTAGGTGGACAGGCCCTCGGGGAGACCCAGTACTTC.

A few counts support this clonotype. This chain uses TRBV4-2 with TRBJ1-2; D perhaps matches TRBD1 (5 bases). CDR3 length: 14 residues. Trimming left V 4 bases short and J 4 bases short, with 13 bases between. The germline CDR1 and CDR2 sequences are LGHNA and YNFKEQ. CDR3 region: CASSPRGVSYGYTF. The CDR3 nucleotides read TGTGCCAGCAGCCCCCGGGGGGTTTCCTATGGCTACACCTTC.

With respect to this clonotype: A much larger clone lies a single base off, so this may be a read error. The rearrangement joins TRBV6-5 to TRBJ2-1; D perhaps matches TRBD1 (6 bases). The CDR3 consists of 15 residues. Trimming shortened V by 11 bases and J by 8 bases, and 25 bases separated the two germline ends. The germline V gene has CDR1 MNHEY and CDR2 SVGAGI. CDR3 in amino acids: CACTVRGIGYHEQFF. In DNA, the CDR3 is TGTGCCTGCACCGTGAGGGGGATAGGTTACCATGAGCAGTTCTTC.

This chain links TRBV19 with TRBJ1-2; D is uncertain. V was cut by 5 bases and J by 7 bases, with 14 bases left in between. Per germline, CDR1 LNHDA and CDR2 SQIVND (reference sequence). This CDR3 comprises 13 residues. CDR3 amino acids: CASSWLLESGYTF. The CDR3 region has the DNA TGTGCCAGTAGTTGGCTGCTCGAATCTGGCTACACCTTC.

The chain joins TRBV4-1 to TRBJ2-1; D gene ambiguous. The CDR3 runs 12 residues. Germline V lookup: CDR1 MGHRA, CDR2 YSYEKL. V lost 4 bases to trimming and J lost 5 bases, with 6 bases between them. The CDR3 loop is CASSRSDNEQFF. CDR3 bases: TGCGCCAGCAGCCGGTCGGACAATGAGCAGTTCTTC.

This rearrangement joins TRBV7-2 to TRBJ1-5; the D gene is possibly TRBD1 (5 bases). The CDR3 contains 17 residues. V lost 2 bases and J 0 bases, leaving 14 bases between the germline ends. The germline CDR1 and CDR2 sequences are SGHTA and FQGNSA. The CDR3 region is CASSLRQGPYSNQPQHF. For the CDR3, the DNA is TGTGCCAGCAGCTTACGTCAGGGTCCTTATAGCAATCAGCCCCAGCATTTT.

This clonotype was recorded a few times. The chain recombines TRBV7-2 with TRBJ2-7; 9 bases are shared with TRBD1. The germline V gene has CDR1 SGHTA and CDR2 FQGNSA. The CDR3 is made up of 14 amino acids. V trimming: 5 bases; J trimming: 9 bases; junction bases outside the gene matches: 11. CDR3 in DNA: TGTGCCAGCAGCACGAGGGCGGACAGGGGCGGGCAGTACTTC. Translating it yields CASSTRADRGGQYF.

The CDR3 DNA reads as TGTGCCAGCAGCTTGATGACGTACGAGCAGTACTTC. Amino acid sequence: CASSLMTYEQYF. The V gene is TRBV7-2, the J gene TRBJ2-7; no reliable D call. Germline CDR1 SGHTA, CDR2 FQGNSA. The CDR3 consists of 12 residues. V was clipped by 3 bases and J by 4 bases, with 7 bases between them.

This clonotype appeared a few times. V and J are TRBV4-3 and TRBJ2-3, with a weak D call TRBD2 (5 bases). This CDR3 has 17 residues. The V gene lost 1 base and the J gene lost 2 bases, with 16 bases spanning the gap. CDR1 is LGHNA and CDR2 is YSLEER in the germline V gene. This chain's CDR3 is CASSQAAVGRPTDTQYF. CDR3 bases: TGCGCCAGCAGCCAAGCGGCGGTGGGGAGACCCACAGATACGCAGTATTTT.

The chain couples TRBV5-1 to TRBJ2-3; 8 bases map to TRBD2. The CDR3 consists of 14 residues. Germline CDR1 SGHRS, CDR2 YFSETQ. After removal of 1 base from V and 5 bases from J, the junction contained 3 bases not matched to a gene. The CDR3 nucleotides are TGCGCCAGCAGCTTGACCGGGAGGGTAGATACGCAGTATTTT. The encoded protein is CASSLTGRVDTQYF.

The CDR3 here is CASSAYRSNYGYTF. Written as DNA, the CDR3 is TGTGCCAGCAGTGCCTACAGATCTAACTATGGCTACACCTTC. J is TRBJ1-2 and V is TRBV6-2 or TRBV6-3, with D unresolved. The CDR3 loop spans 14 amino acids. Germline V gene data show CDR1 as MNHEY and CDR2 as SVGEGT. V was clipped by 5 bases and J by 0 bases, with 10 bases between them.

This clonotype was counted between two and nine times. This chain uses TRBV3-1 with TRBJ2-1; 9 nucleotides line up with TRBD2. This CDR3 region has 16 residues. Per germline, CDR1 LGHDT and CDR2 YNNKEL (reference sequence). The J segment lost 4 bases and the V segment lost 2 bases, leaving 6 bases of the junction unmatched. This CDR3 reads CASSQMIAGGYNEQFF. CDR3 DNA sequence: TGTGCCAGCAGCCAAATGATCGCGGGGGGGTACAATGAGCAGTTCTTC.

The chain recombines TRBV20-1 with TRBJ2-7; D is ambiguous. The ends were cut back, 0 bases at V and 5 bases at J, with 14 bases in the middle. The germline V gene has CDR1 DFQATT and CDR2 SNEGSKA (reference sequence). This CDR3 is 14 amino acids long. CDR3 residues: CSARDSLLTDEQYF. The CDR3 nucleotides are TGCAGTGCTAGAGATTCCCTCTTGACCGACGAGCAGTACTTC.

This clonotype was found a few times. The genes are TRBV7-9 and TRBJ1-4, with D possibly TRBD1 on 5 matching bases. Trimming left V 5 bases short and J 5 bases short, with 12 bases between. The CDR3 runs 14 residues. Germline V gene sequence: CDR1 SEHNR, CDR2 FQNEAQ (reference sequence). The CDR3 is CASSVDMVNEKLFF. Here the CDR3 DNA reads TGTGCCAGCAGCGTGGACATGGTGAATGAAAAACTGTTTTTT.

This clonotype was recorded many times. The J gene is TRBJ1-1, the V gene TRBV12-3 or TRBV12-4, with D uncertain. V gave up 5 bases and J gave up 1 base, with 8 bases separating them. This CDR3 is 13 amino acids long. As DNA, the CDR3 is TGTGCCAGCAGTAGCTGGGAGAACACTGAAGCTTTCTTT. As protein: CASSSWENTEAFF.

This clonotype was detected a few times. J is TRBJ2-7 and V is TRBV5-1; D remains unclear. The CDR3 length is 15 residues. Germline V CDR1 and CDR2: SGHRS, YFSETQ. V was clipped by 0 bases and J by 3 bases, with 13 bases between them. In DNA, the CDR3 is TGCGCCAGCAGCTTGGAGGCAGGCAGGTACTACGAGCAGTACTTC. Amino acids: CASSLEAGRYYEQYF.

J is TRBJ1-1 and V is TRBV15, with D perhaps matching TRBD1 (5 bases). The CDR3 consists of 13 residues. V was trimmed by 0 bases and J by 11 bases, leaving 13 bases between them. Germline-derived CDR1 and CDR2 are LNHNV and YYDKDF (reference sequence). The CDR3 DNA sequence: TGTGCCACCAGCAGAGATTCCGGCAGGGAGGCTTTCTTT. Translating gives CATSRDSGREAFF. Full variable domain (remainder filled in from reference TRBV15 and TRBJ1-1): DAMVIQNPRYQVTQFGKPVTLSCSQTLNHNVMYWYQQKSSQAPKLLFHYYDKDFNNEADTPDNFQSRRPNTSFCFLDIRSPGLGDTAMYLCATSRDSGREAFFGQGTRLTVV.